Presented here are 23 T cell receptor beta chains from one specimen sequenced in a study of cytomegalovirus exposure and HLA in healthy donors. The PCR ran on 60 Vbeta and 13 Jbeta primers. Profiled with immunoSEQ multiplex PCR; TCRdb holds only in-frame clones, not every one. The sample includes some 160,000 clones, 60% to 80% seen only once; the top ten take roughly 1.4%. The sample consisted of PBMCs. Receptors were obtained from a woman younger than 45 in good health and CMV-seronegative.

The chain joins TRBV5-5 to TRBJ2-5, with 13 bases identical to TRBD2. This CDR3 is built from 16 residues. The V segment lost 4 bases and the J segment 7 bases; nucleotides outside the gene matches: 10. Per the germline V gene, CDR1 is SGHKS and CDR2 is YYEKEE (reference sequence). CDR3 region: CASSSTSGGAPGTQYF. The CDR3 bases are TGTGCCAGCAGCAGCACTAGCGGGGGGGCCCCAGGGACCCAGTACTTC.

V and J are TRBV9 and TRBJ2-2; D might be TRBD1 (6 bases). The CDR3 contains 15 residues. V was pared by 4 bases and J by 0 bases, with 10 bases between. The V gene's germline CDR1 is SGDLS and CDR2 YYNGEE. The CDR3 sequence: CASSPGTSNTGELFF. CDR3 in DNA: TGTGCCAGCAGCCCGGGGACATCGAACACCGGGGAGCTGTTTTTT. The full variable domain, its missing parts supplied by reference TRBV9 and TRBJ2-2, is DSGVTQTPKHLITATGQRVTLRCSPRSGDLSVYWYQQSLDQGLQFLIQYYNGEERAKGNILERFSAQQFPDLHSELNLSSLELGDSALYFCASSPGTSNTGELFFGEGSRLTVL.

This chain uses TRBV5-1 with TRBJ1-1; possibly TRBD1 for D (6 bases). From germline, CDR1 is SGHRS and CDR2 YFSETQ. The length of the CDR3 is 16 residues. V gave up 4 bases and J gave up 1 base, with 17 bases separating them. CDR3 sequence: CASSLGQILTNTEAFF. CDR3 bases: TGCGCCAGCAGCCTCGGACAGATACTTACGAACACTGAAGCTTTCTTT.

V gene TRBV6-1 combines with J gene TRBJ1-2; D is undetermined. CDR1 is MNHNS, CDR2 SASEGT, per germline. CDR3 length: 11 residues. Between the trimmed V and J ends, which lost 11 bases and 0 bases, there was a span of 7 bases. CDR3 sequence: CAVGANYGYTF. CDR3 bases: TGTGCCGTCGGGGCTAACTATGGCTACACCTTC.

In nucleotides, the CDR3 is TGTGCCAGCAGCCCTGACAGGGGAGTGTATGAAAAACTGTTTTTT. Its translation is CASSPDRGVYEKLFF. This chain uses TRBV7-2 with TRBJ1-4; 8 bases fit TRBD1. V lost 5 bases, J lost 6 bases, and 8 bases stayed unmatched. This CDR3 contains 15 residues. Germline V gene sequence: CDR1 SGHTA, CDR2 FQGNSA. The whole variable domain, remainder taken from reference TRBV7-2 and TRBJ1-4, is GAGVSQSPSNKVTEKGKDVELRCDPISGHTALYWYRQSLGQGLEFLIYFQGNSAPDKSGLPSDRFSAERTGGSVSTLTIQRTQQEDSAVYLCASSPDRGVYEKLFFGSGTQLSVL.

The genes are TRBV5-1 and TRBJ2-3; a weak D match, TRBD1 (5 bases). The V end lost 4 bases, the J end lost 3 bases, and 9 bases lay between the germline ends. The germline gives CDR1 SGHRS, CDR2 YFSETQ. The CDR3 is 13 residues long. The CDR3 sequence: CASSRQRTDTQYF. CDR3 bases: TGCGCCAGCAGCAGACAGAGGACAGATACGCAGTATTTT. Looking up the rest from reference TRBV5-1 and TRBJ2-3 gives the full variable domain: KAGVTQTPRYLIKTRGQQVTLSCSPISGHRSVSWYQQTPGQGLQFLFEYFSETQRNKGNFPGRFSGRQFSNSRSEMNVSTLELGDSALYLCASSRQRTDTQYFGPGTRLTVL.

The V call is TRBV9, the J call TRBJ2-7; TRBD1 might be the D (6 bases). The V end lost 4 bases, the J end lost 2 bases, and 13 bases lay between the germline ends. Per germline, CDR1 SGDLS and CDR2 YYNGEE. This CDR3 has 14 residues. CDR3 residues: CASSPGQGAYEQYF. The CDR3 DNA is TGTGCCAGCAGCCCGGGACAAGGAGCCTACGAGCAGTACTTC.

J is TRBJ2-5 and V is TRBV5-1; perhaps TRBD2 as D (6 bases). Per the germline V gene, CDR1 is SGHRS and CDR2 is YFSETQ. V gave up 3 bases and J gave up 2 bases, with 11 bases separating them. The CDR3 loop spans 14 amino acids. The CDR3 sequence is CASSWEDIQETQYF. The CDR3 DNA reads TGCGCCAGCAGCTGGGAGGACATACAAGAGACCCAGTACTTC.

The CDR3 coding sequence is TGCGCCAGCAGCTTGACAGGGGAGCAAAGGGTTCTGTACTTC. Translating gives CASSLTGEQRVLYF. This chain joins TRBV5-1 and TRBJ2-7; 7 bases are a match to TRBD1. The CDR3 runs to 14 residues. V lost 1 base and J lost 12; bases outside the gene matches: 13. Germline CDR1 is SGHRS and CDR2 is YFSETQ.

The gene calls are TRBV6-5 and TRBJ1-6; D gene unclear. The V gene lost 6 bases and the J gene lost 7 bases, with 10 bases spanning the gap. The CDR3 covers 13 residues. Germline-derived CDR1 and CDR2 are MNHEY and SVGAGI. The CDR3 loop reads CASRPGLNSPLHF. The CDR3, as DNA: TGTGCCAGCAGACCCGGACTAAATTCACCCCTCCACTTT.

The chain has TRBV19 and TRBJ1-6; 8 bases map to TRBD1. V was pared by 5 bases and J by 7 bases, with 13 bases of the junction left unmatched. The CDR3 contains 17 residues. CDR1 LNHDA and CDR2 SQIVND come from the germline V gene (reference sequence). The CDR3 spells CASSYLSGDRLNSPLHF. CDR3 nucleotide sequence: TGTGCCAGTAGTTATCTTTCGGGGGACAGGCTCAATTCACCCCTCCACTTT.

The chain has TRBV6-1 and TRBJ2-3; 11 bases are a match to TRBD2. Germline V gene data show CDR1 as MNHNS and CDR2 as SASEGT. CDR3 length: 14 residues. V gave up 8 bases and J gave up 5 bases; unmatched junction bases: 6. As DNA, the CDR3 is TGTGCCAGCGAGACTAGCGGGGAAAAAGATACGCAGTATTTT. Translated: CASETSGEKDTQYF.

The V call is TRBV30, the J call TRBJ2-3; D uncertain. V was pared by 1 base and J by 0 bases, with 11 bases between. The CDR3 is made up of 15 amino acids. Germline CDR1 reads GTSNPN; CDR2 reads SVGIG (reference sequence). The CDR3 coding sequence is TGTGCCTGGAGTGAACAGCTACTTAGCACAGATACGCAGTATTTT. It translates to CAWSEQLLSTDTQYF.

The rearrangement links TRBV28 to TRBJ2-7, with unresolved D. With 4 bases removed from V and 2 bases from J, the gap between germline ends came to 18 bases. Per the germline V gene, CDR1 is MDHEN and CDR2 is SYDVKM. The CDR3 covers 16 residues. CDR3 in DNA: TGTGCCAGCAGTTCTCCTGCCGGGTTCCCGACCTACGAGCAGTACTTC. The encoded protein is CASSSPAGFPTYEQYF. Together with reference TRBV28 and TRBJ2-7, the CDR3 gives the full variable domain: DVKVTQSSRYLVKRTGEKVFLECVQDMDHENMFWYRQDPGLGLRLIYFSYDVKMKEKGDIPEGYSVSREKKERFSLILESASTNQTSMYLCASSSPAGFPTYEQYFGPGTRLTVT.

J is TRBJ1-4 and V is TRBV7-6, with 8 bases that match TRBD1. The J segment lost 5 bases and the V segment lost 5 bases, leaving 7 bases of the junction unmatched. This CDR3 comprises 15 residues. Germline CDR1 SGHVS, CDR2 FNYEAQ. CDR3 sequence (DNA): TGTGCCAGCAGCCCCTCCGGGACAGGAAATGAAAAACTGTTTTTT. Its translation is CASSPSGTGNEKLFF. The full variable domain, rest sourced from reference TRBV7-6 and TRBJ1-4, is GAGVSQSPRYKVTKRGQDVALRCDPISGHVSLYWYRQALGQGPEFLTYFNYEAQQDKSGLPNDRFSAERPEGSISTLTIQRTEQRDSAMYRCASSPSGTGNEKLFFGSGTQLSVL.

CDR3 bases: TGTGCCACCAGCATGGGGCCCCGGATAATCTCTGGAAACACCATATATTTT. Its translation is CATSMGPRIISGNTIYF. V usage is TRBV15 and J usage is TRBJ1-3; tentatively, D is TRBD1 (5 bases). Germline assignment: CDR1 LNHNV and CDR2 YYDKDF (reference sequence). V was shortened by 4 bases and J by 0 bases, with 16 bases between the two germline ends. This CDR3 is built from 17 residues.

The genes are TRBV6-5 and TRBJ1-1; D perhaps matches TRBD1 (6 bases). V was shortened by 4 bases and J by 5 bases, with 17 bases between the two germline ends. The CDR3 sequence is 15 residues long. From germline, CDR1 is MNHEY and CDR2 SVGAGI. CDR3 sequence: CASSLGYYRETEAFF. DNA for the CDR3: TGTGCCAGCAGTTTGGGGTACTACAGGGAAACTGAAGCTTTCTTT.

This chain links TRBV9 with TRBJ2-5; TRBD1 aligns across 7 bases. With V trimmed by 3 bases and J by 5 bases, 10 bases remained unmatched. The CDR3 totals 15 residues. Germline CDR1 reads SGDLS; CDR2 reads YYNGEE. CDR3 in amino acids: CASSATGTEIETQYF. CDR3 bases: TGTGCCAGCAGCGCCACCGGGACAGAGATCGAGACCCAGTACTTC. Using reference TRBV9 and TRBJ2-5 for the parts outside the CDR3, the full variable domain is DSGVTQTPKHLITATGQRVTLRCSPRSGDLSVYWYQQSLDQGLQFLIQYYNGEERAKGNILERFSAQQFPDLHSELNLSSLELGDSALYFCASSATGTEIETQYFGPGTRLLVL.

CDR3 residues: CAWSVTGGGYEQYF. CDR3 DNA: TGTGCCTGGAGTGTAACAGGGGGGGGATACGAGCAGTACTTC. The chain is built from TRBV30 and TRBJ2-7; D perhaps matches TRBD1 (8 bases). Germline CDR1 and CDR2: GTSNPN and SVGIG (reference sequence). The V and J ends lost 0 bases and 4 bases respectively, with 13 bases between them. This CDR3 region has 14 residues.

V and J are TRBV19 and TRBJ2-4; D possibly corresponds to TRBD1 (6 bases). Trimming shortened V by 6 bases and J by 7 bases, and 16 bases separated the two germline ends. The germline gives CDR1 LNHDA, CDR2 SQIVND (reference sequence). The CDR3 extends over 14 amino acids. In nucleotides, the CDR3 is TGTGCCAGTAGCCGTCCCCGGACAGTCAACATTCAGTACTTC. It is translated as CASSRPRTVNIQYF.

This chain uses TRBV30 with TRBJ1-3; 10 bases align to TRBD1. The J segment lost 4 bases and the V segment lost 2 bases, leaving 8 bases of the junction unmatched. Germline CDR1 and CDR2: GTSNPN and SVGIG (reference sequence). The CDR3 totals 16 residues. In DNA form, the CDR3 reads TGTGCCTGGAGTAGCCCTGGACAGGGGGAAGGAAACACCATATATTTT. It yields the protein CAWSSPGQGEGNTIYF.

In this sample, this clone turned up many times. CDR3 nucleotide sequence: TGCGCCAGCAGCCCCCAGCCCGGGACAGGGCCTTACAATGAGCAGTTCTTC. Translating gives CASSPQPGTGPYNEQFF. The chain couples TRBV4-1 to TRBJ2-1; 9 bases map to TRBD1. CDR1 MGHRA and CDR2 YSYEKL come from the germline V gene. This CDR3 spans 17 amino acids. After removal of 4 bases from V and 4 bases from J, the junction contained 11 bases not matched to a gene.

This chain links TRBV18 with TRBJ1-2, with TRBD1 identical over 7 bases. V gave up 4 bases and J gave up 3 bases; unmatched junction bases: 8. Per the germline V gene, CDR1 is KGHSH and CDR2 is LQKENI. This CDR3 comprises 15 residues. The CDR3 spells CASSLETGSDYGYTF. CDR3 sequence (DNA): TGTGCCAGCTCACTCGAGACAGGGAGCGACTATGGCTACACCTTC.